This note documents a single T cell receptor (beta chain) sequence. The assay was immunoSEQ multiplex PCR, and TCRdb's table has in-frame clones only and misses some. The sample has a few hundred thousand clones, approximately 87% seen once; the top ten hold over 3%. The J segment lost 4 bases and the V segment lost 7 bases, leaving 12 bases of the junction unmatched. This CDR3 spans 16 amino acids. Germline values: CDR1 SGHTA, CDR2 FQGNSA. This sample is drawn from a study of blood T cell repertoires in COVID-19. Study-wide context: T cells, B-cell-depleted T cells, or PBMCs supplied cDNA or gDNA.

The genes are TRBV7-2 and TRBJ2-1, with 8 bases identical to TRBD1. The specimen sequenced was PBMCs or T cells enriched from blood (not recorded which). The clonotype comes from a woman aged 45-60 years in a cohort exposed to, infected with or recovered from COVID-19 (not recorded which). CDR3 sequence: CASISPRTGRYNEQFF. CDR3 DNA: TGTGCCAGCATTTCTCCCCGGACAGGGCGTTACAATGAGCAGTTCTTC.